A single sample is the source of the 10 T cell receptor beta chains below, sequenced in a study of cytomegalovirus exposure and HLA in healthy donors. PCR primers comprised 60 Vbeta and 13 Jbeta primers. Clones were sequenced by immunoSEQ multiplex PCR, and TCRdb holds only the in-frame ones, with some missing. In the table there are tens of thousands of clones, around 65% of which are singletons. Sequencing was done on a sample of PBMCs. These receptors all stem from a man in his sixties in good health and CMV-seropositive.

The rearrangement links TRBV7-9 to TRBJ2-7, with D tentatively TRBD2 (5 bases). Trimming stripped 6 bases from V and 0 bases from J, with 9 bases between. Germline lookup yields CDR1 SEHNR and CDR2 FQNEAQ (reference sequence). CDR3 length: 13 residues. The CDR3 here is CASSPDYSYEQYF. The CDR3 nucleotides are TGTGCCAGCAGTCCCGACTACTCCTACGAGCAGTACTTC. Using reference TRBV7-9 and TRBJ2-7 for the parts outside the CDR3, the full variable domain is DTGVSQNPRHKITKRGQNVTFRCDPISEHNRLYWYRQTLGQGPEFLTYFQNEAQLEKSRLLSDRFSAERPKGSFSTLEIQRTEQGDSAMYLCASSPDYSYEQYFGPGTRLTVT.

The chain has TRBV7-8 and TRBJ1-1, with a tentative D call TRBD1 (5 bases). This CDR3 spans 15 amino acids. Germline assignment: CDR1 SGHVS and CDR2 FQNEAQ. V was shortened by 7 bases and J by 0 bases, with 15 bases between the two germline ends. The DNA for the CDR3 is TGTGCCAGCACCCTTTTGACAGTCATGAACACTGAAGCTTTCTTT. Translation gives CASTLLTVMNTEAFF.

The rearrangement joins TRBV27 to TRBJ2-7, with a tentative D call TRBD1 (6 bases). There are 11 residues in the CDR3. Germline-derived CDR1 and CDR2 are MNHEY and SMNVEV (reference sequence). V lost 3 bases and J 11 bases, leaving 11 bases between the germline ends. Here the CDR3 DNA reads TGTGCCAGCAGTTTTCCGGCAGGGGAGTACTTC. This translates into CASSFPAGEYF.

The CDR3 loop reads CASIWDRAWDTEAFF. The CDR3 coding sequence is TGTGCCAGCATCTGGGACAGGGCGTGGGACACTGAAGCTTTCTTT. The chain employs TRBV5-8 and TRBJ1-1, with 9 bases aligning to TRBD1. The J segment lost 3 bases and the V segment lost 6 bases, leaving 9 bases of the junction unmatched. Looked up from germline, CDR1 is SGHTS and CDR2 is YDEGEE. The CDR3 extends over 15 amino acids.

The chain recombines TRBV6-1 with TRBJ1-1; D gene ambiguous. V was clipped by 2 bases and J by 2 bases, with 6 bases between them. The germline V gene encodes CDR1 MNHNS and CDR2 SASEGT. CDR3 length: 13 residues. CDR3 nucleotides: TGTGCCAGCAGTGAATCAGGAAACACTGAAGCTTTCTTT. It codes for CASSESGNTEAFF.

J is TRBJ2-1 and V is TRBV4-1; perhaps TRBD1 as D (5 bases). Germline CDR1 reads MGHRA; CDR2 reads YSYEKL. This CDR3 contains 16 residues. Trimming removed 4 bases from V and 1 base from J, with 14 bases in between. For the CDR3, the DNA is TGCGCCAGCAGCCTGAATCTCCAGGGTTCCTACAATGAGCAGTTCTTC. Protein: CASSLNLQGSYNEQFF.

The genes are TRBV27 and TRBJ2-1, with 10 bases identical to TRBD1. The CDR3 extends over 15 amino acids. The germline V gene encodes CDR1 MNHEY and CDR2 SMNVEV (reference sequence). After removal of 4 bases from V and 9 bases from J, the junction contained 9 bases not matched to a gene. DNA of the CDR3: TGTGCCAGCAGTTCGAATTCCGGGACAGGGGCTGAGCAGTTCTTC. Translating it yields CASSSNSGTGAEQFF.

The J gene is TRBJ2-7, the V gene TRBV27; D is possibly TRBD1 (6 bases). Trimming cost V 2 bases and J 5 bases, with 16 bases left between them. The CDR3 loop spans 15 amino acids. Germline-derived CDR1 and CDR2 are MNHEY and SMNVEV (reference sequence). The CDR3 region has the DNA TGTGCCAGCAGTTTAGAGAGAACAGGGTTGGACGAGCAGTACTTC. Amino acids: CASSLERTGLDEQYF.

This sequence joins TRBV27 and TRBJ2-2; 7 bases are a match to TRBD2. The CDR3 totals 16 residues. Germline assignment: CDR1 MNHEY and CDR2 SMNVEV (reference sequence). After removal of 7 bases from V and 1 base from J, the junction contained 9 bases not matched to a gene. CDR3 DNA: TGTGCCAGCAAGGGAGGGATTGGGCTGAACACCGGGGAGCTGTTTTTT. Translated, it gives CASKGGIGLNTGELFF.

The chain employs TRBV23-1 and TRBJ1-5; 10 positions match TRBD1. TRBV23-1 is flagged as an ORF with uncertain function. The CDR3 sequence is 19 residues long. With V trimmed by 2 bases and J by 1 base, 11 bases remained unmatched. The CDR3, as DNA: TGCGCCAGCAGTCAAACGACAGGGGGCTGTTTGACAAGCAATCAGCCCCAGCATTTT. Translating it yields CASSQTTGGCLTSNQPQHF.